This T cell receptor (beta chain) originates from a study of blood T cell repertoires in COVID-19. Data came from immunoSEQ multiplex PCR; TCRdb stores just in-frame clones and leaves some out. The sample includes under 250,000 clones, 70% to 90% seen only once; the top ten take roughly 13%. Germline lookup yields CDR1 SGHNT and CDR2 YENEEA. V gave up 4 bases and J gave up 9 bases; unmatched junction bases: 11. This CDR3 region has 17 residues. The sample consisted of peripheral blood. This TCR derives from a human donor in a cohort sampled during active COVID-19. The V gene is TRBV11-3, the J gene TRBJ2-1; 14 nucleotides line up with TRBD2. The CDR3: CASSSYTGTSGRTEQFF. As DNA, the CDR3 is TGTGCCAGCAGCTCCTATACCGGGACTAGCGGGAGAACTGAGCAGTTCTTC.